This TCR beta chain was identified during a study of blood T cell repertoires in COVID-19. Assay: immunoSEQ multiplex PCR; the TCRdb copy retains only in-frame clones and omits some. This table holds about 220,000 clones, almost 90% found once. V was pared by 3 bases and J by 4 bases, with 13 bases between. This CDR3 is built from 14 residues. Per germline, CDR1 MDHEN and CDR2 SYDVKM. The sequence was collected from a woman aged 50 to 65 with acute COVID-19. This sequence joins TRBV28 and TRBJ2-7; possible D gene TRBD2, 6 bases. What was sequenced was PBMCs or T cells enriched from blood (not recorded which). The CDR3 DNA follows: TGTGCCAGCAGTTTGGGAGGACACTGGTACGAGCAGTACTTC. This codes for CASSLGGHWYEQYF.